This T cell receptor (beta chain) was profiled in a study of breast tumors, draining lymph nodes, adjacent tissues. The V gene's germline CDR1 is MNHEY and CDR2 SVGEGT. Trimming took 6 bases from V and 2 from J; bases not matched to a gene: 6. The CDR3 extends over 16 amino acids. This clonotype was detected many times. Breast cancer patients provided tissue from their axillary draining lymph nodes. One entry per CDR3 protein, called by TCRdb with MiXCR from the multiplex PCR reads. This sample has 250,000 or so distinct CDR3 sequences, with 30% found just once. This TCR was sampled from a female donor with breast cancer. Some clones in this sample may be carry-over from other donors' samples. The V gene is TRBV6-2 or TRBV6-3, the J gene TRBJ1-4, with 10 positions matching TRBD1. Sequences were obtained from axillary lymph node tissue. The CDR3 here is CASSPGDRGTNEKLFF. The CDR3 bases are TGTGCCAGCAGCCCCGGGGACAGGGGCACTAATGAAAAACTGTTTTTT.